This section outlines one T cell receptor beta chain sequence together with its context. Its target is unknown. The data were obtained in a study of PD-1 blockade in classical Hodgkin lymphoma. Every patient was affected by relapse after autologous stem cell transplantation, while exposure to brentuximab vedotin was not uniform. Complete response, partial response or progressive disease were the best responses. Study-level findings and limits: Reported findings placed baseline TCR diversity lower in newly diagnosed patients (compared with healthy donors). Diversity in CD4+ TCRs, unlike that measured in CD8+ TCRs, had risen significantly by C4D1. Patients with a complete response exhibited baseline diversity comparable to newly diagnosed patients.

TCRdb keeps only in-frame clones here, not all; method: immunoSEQ multiplex PCR. The sample lists just under 100,000 clones; 65% to 85% were seen once. The ends lost 6 bases at V and 4 bases at J; junction bases unmatched: 9. The CDR3 runs to 15 residues. The germline CDR1 and CDR2 sequences are ENHRY and SYGVKD. The TCR comes from a human donor with classical Hodgkin lymphoma. The sample in question was peripheral blood mononuclear cells (PBMCs), obtained at baseline. J is TRBJ2-7 and V is TRBV10-3, with TRBD1 identical over 10 bases. The CDR3 spells CAISSTGGDGYEQYF. In nucleotides, the CDR3 is TGTGCCATCAGCTCGACAGGGGGCGACGGGTACGAGCAGTACTTC.